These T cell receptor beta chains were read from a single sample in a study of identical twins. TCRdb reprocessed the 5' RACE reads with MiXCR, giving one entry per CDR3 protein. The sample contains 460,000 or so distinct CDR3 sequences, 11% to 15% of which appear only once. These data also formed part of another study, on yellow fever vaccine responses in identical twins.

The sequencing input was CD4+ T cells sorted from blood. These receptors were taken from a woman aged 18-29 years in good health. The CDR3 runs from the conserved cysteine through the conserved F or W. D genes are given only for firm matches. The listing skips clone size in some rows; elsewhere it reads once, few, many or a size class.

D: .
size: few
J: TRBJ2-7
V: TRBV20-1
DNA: TGCAGTGCTAGCGCAGGGGCGCTCTACGAGCAGTACTTC
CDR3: CSASAGALYEQYF

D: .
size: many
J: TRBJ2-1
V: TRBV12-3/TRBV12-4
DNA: TGTGCCAGCAGTCCCCCCCCGGGACTCCGTAATGAGCAGTTCTTC
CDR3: CASSPPPGLRNEQFF

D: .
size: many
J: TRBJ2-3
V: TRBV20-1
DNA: TGCAGTGCTAGAATTACAGATACGCAGTATTTT
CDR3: CSARITDTQYF

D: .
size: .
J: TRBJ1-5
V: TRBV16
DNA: TGTGCCAGCAGCCAACCCAGGATAGGGCAGCCCCAGCATTTT
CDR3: CASSQPRIGQPQHF

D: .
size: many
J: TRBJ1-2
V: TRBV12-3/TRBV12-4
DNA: TGTGCCAGCAGTTTAAGGGGTGGCTATGGCTACACCTTC
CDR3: CASSLRGGYGYTF

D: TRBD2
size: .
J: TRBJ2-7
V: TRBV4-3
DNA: TGCGCCAGCAGCCAAGCCGGGACTAGCGGGAGCTCTTACGAGCAGTACTTC
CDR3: CASSQAGTSGSSYEQYF

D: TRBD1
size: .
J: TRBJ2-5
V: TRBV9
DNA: TGTGCCAGCAGCGCTCTACAGGGACAGGGAGTCGAGACCCAGTACTTC
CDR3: CASSALQGQGVETQYF

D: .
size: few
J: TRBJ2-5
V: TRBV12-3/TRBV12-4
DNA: TGTGCCAGCAGAGTCCGGGTGGGGGAGACCCAGTACTTC
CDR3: CASRVRVGETQYF

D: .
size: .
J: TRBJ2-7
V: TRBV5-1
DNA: TGCGCCAGCAGCGTTAACCCCGCCGGATACGAGCAGTACTTC
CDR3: CASSVNPAGYEQYF

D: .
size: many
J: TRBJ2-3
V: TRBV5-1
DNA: TGCGCCAGCAGTCTTGGGCAGTTTAGAGATACGCAGTATTTT
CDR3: CASSLGQFRDTQYF

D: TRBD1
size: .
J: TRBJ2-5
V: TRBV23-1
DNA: TGCGCCAGCAGTCAATTCTGGGACAGGGGGTCCGAGACCCAGTACTTC
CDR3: CASSQFWDRGSETQYF

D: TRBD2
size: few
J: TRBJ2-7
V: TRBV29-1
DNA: TGCAGCGCGGGAGGGAGGACAGCCTACGAGCAGTACTTC
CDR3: CSAGGRTAYEQYF

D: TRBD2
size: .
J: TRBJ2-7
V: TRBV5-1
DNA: TGCGCCAGCAGCTGGGGATTTGGACTAGCTGGAAGCTACGAGCAGTACTTC
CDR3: CASSWGFGLAGSYEQYF

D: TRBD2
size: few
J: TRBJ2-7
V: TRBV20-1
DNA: TGCAGTGCACTAGCGGGGGATAAAGTAGGGGAGCAGTACTTC
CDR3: CSALAGDKVGEQYF

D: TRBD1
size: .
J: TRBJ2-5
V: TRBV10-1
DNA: TGCGCCAGCAGTGCGGGACAGGGGCGGGAGACCCAGTACTTC
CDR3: CASSAGQGRETQYF

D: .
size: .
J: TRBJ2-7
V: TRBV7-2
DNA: TGTGCCAGCAGCTTAGAAAGTACAACTCCCTTCTACGAGCAGTACTTC
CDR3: CASSLESTTPFYEQYF

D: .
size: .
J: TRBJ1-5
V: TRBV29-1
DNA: TGCAGCGCTGGGACACCAGATCAGCCCCAGCATTTT
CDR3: CSAGTPDQPQHF

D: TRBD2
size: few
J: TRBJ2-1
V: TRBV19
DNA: TGTGCCAGTAGCAATCCAGCGGGAGTCTCCTACAATGAGCAGTTCTTC
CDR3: CASSNPAGVSYNEQFF

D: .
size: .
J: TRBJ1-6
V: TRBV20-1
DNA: TGCAGTGCTAGAAGGACTTTTGGCAATTCACCCCTCCACTTT
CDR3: CSARRTFGNSPLHF

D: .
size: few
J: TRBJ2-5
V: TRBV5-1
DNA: TGCGCCAGCACCGTCTTAGCAGTTCAAGAGACCCAGTACTTC
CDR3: CASTVLAVQETQYF

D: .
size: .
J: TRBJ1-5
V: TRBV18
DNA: TGTGCCAGCTCACCACCGGGAGGGGGAAATCAGCCCCAGCATTTT
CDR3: CASSPPGGGNQPQHF

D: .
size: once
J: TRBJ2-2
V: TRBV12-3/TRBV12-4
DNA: TGTGCCAGCAGTGCCTACCTGGCGAACACCGGGGAGCTGTTTTTT
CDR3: CASSAYLANTGELFF

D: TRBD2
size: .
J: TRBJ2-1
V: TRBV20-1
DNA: TGCAGTGCTATGGGACTAGCTTTCTCGAGCTCCTACAATGAGCAGTTCTTC
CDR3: CSAMGLAFSSSYNEQFF

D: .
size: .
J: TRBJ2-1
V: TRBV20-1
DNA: TGCAGTGCTAAGGTGGGAGGTTGGAATGAGCAGTTCTTC
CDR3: CSAKVGGWNEQFF

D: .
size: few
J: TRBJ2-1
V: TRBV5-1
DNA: TGCGCCAGCAGCGGTGTCGGGGGGCCCTATGAGCAGTTCTTC
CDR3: CASSGVGGPYEQFF

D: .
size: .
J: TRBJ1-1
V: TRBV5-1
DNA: TGCGCCAGCAGCTTCTACGGCAGGGACACTGAAGCTTTCTTT
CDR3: CASSFYGRDTEAFF

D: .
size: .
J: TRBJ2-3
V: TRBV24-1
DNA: TGTGCCACCAGTGATGCAGGGGCTCGATACACAGATACGCAGTATTTT
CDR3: CATSDAGARYTDTQYF